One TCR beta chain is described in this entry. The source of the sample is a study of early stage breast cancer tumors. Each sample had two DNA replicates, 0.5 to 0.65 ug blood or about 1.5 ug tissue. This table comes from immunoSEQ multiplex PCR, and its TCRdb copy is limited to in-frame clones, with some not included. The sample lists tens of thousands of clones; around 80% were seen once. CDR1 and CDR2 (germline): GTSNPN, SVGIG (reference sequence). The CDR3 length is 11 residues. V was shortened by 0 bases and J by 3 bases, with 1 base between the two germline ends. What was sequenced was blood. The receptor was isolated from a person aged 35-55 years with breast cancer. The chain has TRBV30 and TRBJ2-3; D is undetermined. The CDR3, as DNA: TGTGCCTGGAGTGTTACAGATACGCAGTATTTT. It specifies CAWSVTDTQYF.